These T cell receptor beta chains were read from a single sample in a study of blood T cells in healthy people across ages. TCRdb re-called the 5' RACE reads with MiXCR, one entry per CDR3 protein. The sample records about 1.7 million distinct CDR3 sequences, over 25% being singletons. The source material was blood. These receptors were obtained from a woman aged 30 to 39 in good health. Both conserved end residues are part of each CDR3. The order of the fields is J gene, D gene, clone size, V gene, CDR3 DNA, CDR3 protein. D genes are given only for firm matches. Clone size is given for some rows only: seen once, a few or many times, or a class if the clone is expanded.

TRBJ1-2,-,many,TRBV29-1,TGCAGCGTTAAGTACTCTGAGGGACCTAACTATGGCTACACCTTC,CSVKYSEGPNYGYTF
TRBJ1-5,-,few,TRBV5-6,TGTGCCAGCAGCCTGCGGACCCTTCGGGATCAGCCCCAGCATTTT,CASSLRTLRDQPQHF
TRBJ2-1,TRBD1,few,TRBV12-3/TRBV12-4,TGTGCCAGCAGTTGGGCAGGGGGCAATGAGCAGTTCTTC,CASSWAGGNEQFF
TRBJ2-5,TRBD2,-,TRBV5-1,TGCGCCAGCAGCTCCCTGGGGGCTAGCGGGGAGAAAGAGACCCAGTACTTC,CASSSLGASGEKETQYF
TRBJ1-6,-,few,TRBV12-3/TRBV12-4,TGTGCCAGCAGTACAGACCCGGCCGGGTCACCCCTCCACTTT,CASSTDPAGSPLHF
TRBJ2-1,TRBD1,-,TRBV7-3,TGTGCCAGCAGCCTACCGGGACAGACAGGGAATGAGCAGTTCTTC,CASSLPGQTGNEQFF
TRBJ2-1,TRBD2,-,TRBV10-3,TGTGCCATCAGTGAAGACGGCGGGAGGAGTGAGCAGTTCTTC,CAISEDGGRSEQFF
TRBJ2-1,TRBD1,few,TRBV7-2,TGTGCCTGCAGCGAAGACAGGGTGGCCAATGAGCAGTTCTTC,CACSEDRVANEQFF
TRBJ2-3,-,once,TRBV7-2,TGTGCCAGCAGCCTAAGGGGGGGGCATGGAGATACGCAGTATTTT,CASSLRGGHGDTQYF
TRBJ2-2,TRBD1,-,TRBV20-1,TGCAGTGCTGGACAGGGAACCACCGGGGAGCTGTTTTTT,CSAGQGTTGELFF
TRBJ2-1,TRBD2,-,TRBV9,TGTGCCAGCAGCGGAAGGAGCGGGAGCTCCTACAATGAGCAGTTCTTC,CASSGRSGSSYNEQFF